Sequencing of this T cell receptor (beta chain) was carried out in a study of technical replicates of blood from several donors. Sequencing used immunoSEQ multiplex PCR; TCRdb keeps in-frame clones, though not all of them. The table records approximately 94,000 clones, almost 97% of them present only once. The source material was T cells isolated from PBMCs. This clonotype was sampled from a human donor in good health.

CDR3 bases: TGTGCCAGCAGGGTCGGGGGGCAAAGCAATCAGCCCCAGCATTTT. Encoded protein: CASRVGGQSNQPQHF. V is TRBV6-1 and J is TRBJ1-5; a possible D gene is TRBD1 (6 bases). Per the germline V gene, CDR1 is MNHNS and CDR2 is SASEGT. V shed 6 bases and J shed 1 base, with 13 bases lying between them. The CDR3 extends over 15 amino acids.